This T cell receptor beta chain was captured in a study of beta chain features in type 1 diabetes. The CDR3 contains 16 residues. The trim removed 1 base at V and 7 bases at J, leaving 8 bases unmatched. Germline loops: CDR1 SGHAT, CDR2 FQNNGV. Study-wide results and limits: The naive, central memory and Treg TCRB repertoires looked more alike in patients than they did in healthy donors. Among all four CD4+ subsets, Type 1 diabetes patients had TCRB CDR3s that were moderately but significantly shorter.

This clone was counted between two and nine times. Its antigen is undetermined. The study reverse transcribed the entire isolated RNA, so it sequenced expressed TCRB transcripts. Mean read depth for naive, central memory and regulatory T cell samples was roughly 4 million reads. Method: immunoSEQ multiplex PCR; TCRdb's copy keeps in-frame clones and lacks some. Counted here are some 900,000 clones, about a sixth occurring once; the ten biggest clones make up around 0.02%. One heparinised blood draw averaging roughly 100 mL was given by each donor. The chain uses TRBV11-2 and TRBJ1-4; 8 bases align to TRBD1. Sample: naive CD4+ T cells from blood. The clonotype was recovered from a woman under 30 in good health. CDR3 protein: CASSLVRQGTGEKLFF. CDR3 coding DNA: TGTGCCAGCAGCTTAGTCAGACAGGGGACCGGTGAAAAACTGTTTTTT.